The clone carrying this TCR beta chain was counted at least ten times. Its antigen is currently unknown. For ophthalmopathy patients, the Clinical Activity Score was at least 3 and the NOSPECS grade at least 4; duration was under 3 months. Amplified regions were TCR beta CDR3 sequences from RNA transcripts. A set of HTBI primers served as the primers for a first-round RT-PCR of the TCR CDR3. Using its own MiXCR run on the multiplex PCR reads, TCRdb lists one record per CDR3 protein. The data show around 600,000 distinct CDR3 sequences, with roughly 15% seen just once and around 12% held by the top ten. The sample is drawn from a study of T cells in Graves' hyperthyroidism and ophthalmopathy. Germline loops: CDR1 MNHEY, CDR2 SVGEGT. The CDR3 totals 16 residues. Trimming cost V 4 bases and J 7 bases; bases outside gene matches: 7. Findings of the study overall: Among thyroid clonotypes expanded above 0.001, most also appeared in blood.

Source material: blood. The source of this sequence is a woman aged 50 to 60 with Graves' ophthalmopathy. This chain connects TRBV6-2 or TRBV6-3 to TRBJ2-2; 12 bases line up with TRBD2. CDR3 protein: CASSLQLAGGFGELFF. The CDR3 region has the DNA TGTGCCAGCAGTTTGCAACTAGCGGGAGGTTTCGGGGAGCTGTTTTTT.